Here is one TCR beta chain with its context. The data are from a study of tumor-infiltrating lymphocytes in localized non-small cell lung cancer. TCRdb keeps only in-frame clones here, not all; method: immunoSEQ multiplex PCR. This sample yields under 15,000 clones, of which 80% are seen a single time; about 12% belongs to the top ten. This CDR3 region has 15 residues. Trimming removed 4 bases from V and 2 bases from J; junction bases left unmatched: 5. Germline V gives CDR1 SGHRS, CDR2 YFSETQ. This sequence was found in a human donor with non-small cell lung cancer. The sample comprised lung tumor tissue. This chain connects TRBV5-1 to TRBJ1-2; TRBD1 matches at 10 bases. The CDR3 DNA sequence: TGCGCCAGCAGCAAGGGGACAGGGGAAAACTATGGCTACACCTTC. Its protein product is CASSKGTGENYGYTF.